The entry below describes one TCR beta chain. The data originate from a study of preoperative IRX-2 immunotherapy in early breast cancer. Assay used: immunoSEQ multiplex PCR; TCRdb lists only in-frame clones, some missing. Here the sample spans 7,000 to 9,000 clones, more than 70% being singletons. Treatment: preoperative locoregional IRX-2 cytokine immunotherapy. Patients received preoperative, locoregional IRX-2 cytokine immunotherapy in a phase Ib study. The TCR was taken from a human donor with breast cancer. The sample consisted of tumor tissue, taken after IRX-2 immunotherapy.

The DNA of the CDR3 is TGTGCCAGCAGCTTAGACAGGGGCTCATCGTCTGGCTACACCTTC. This codes for CASSLDRGSSSGYTF. The genes are TRBV11-3 and TRBJ1-2; possible D gene TRBD1, 6 bases. V dropped 0 bases and J dropped 7 bases, with 15 bases sitting between them. This CDR3 has 15 residues. Per germline, CDR1 SGHNT and CDR2 YENEEA.